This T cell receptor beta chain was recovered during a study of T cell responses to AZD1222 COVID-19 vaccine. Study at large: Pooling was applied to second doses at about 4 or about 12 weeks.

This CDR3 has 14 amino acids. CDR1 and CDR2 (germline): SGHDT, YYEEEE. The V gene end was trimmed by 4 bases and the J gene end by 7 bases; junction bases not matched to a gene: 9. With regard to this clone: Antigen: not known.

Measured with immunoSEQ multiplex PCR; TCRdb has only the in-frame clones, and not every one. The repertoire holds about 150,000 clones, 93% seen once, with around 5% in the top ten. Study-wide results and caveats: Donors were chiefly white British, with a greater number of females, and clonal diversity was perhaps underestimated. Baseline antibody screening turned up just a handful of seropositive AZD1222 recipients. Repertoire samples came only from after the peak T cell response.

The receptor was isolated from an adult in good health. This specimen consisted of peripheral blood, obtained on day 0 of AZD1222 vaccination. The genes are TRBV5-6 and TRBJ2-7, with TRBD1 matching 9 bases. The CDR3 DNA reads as TGTGCCAGCAGCCCTGGGACAGGGAATCGGGAGCAGTACTTC. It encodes CASSPGTGNREQYF. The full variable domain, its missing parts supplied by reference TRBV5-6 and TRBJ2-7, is DAGVTQSPTHLIKTRGQQVTLRCSPKSGHDTVSWYQQALGQGPQFIFQYYEEEERQRGNFPDRFSGHQFPNYSSELNVNALLLGDSALYLCASSPGTGNREQYFGPGTRLTVT.